This T cell receptor (beta chain) was obtained from a study of control samples from healthy donors and cancer patients. This CDR3 is 16 amino acids long. Trimming pared 2 bases from V and 1 base from J, leaving 12 bases between. Germline CDR1 reads LGHNT; CDR2 reads FRNRAP. Generated by immunoSEQ multiplex PCR, the TCRdb table keeps only in-frame clones and is missing some. The data contain about 140,000 clones, 91% of them seen just once; the ten biggest clones take up 3% to 3.5%. The clonotype originates from a man aged 25 to 40 in good health. The sequenced material came from blood. V is TRBV12-5 and J is TRBJ1-5; a weak D match, TRBD1 (5 bases). The CDR3 loop is CASGLWGRTSNQPQHF. The CDR3 DNA sequence: TGTGCTAGTGGTTTGTGGGGACGTACGAGCAATCAGCCCCAGCATTTT.